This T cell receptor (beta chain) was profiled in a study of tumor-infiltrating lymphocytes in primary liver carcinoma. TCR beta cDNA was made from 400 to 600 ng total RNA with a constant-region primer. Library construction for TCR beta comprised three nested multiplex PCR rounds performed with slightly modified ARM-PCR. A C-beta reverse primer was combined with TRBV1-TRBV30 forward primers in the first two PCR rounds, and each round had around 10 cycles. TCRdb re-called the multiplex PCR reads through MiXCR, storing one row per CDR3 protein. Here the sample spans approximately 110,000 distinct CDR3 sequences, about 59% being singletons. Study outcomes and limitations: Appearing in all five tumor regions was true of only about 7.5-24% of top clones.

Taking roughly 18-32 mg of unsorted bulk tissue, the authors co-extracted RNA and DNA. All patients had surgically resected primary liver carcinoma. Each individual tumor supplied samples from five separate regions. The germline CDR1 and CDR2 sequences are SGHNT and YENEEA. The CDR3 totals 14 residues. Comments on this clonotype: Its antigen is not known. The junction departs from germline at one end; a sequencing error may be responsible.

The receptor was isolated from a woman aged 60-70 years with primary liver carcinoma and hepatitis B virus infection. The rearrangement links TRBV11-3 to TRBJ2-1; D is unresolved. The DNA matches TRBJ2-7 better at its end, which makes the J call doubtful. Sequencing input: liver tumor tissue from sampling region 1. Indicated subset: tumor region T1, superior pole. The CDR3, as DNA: TGTGCCAACAGCTTACTGGACCCCGGCAATGAGCAGTACTTC. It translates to CANSLLDPGNEQYF.